What follows is one T cell receptor beta chain and its context. Its antigen is not yet known. Base qualities are missing; no much larger clone stands one base away. This specimen belongs to a study of cytomegalovirus exposure and HLA in healthy donors (dated by TCRdb to about 2017). In terms of the full investigation: An earlier analysis of several hundred of the donors reported 250 to 300 Gb of sequence data and 117 million unique TCR beta sequences from around 200 million T cells. An early release covering 500 to 750 HLA-typed donors comprised around 300 gigabases of sequencing data and about 90 million unique TCR sequences. Of the 300 to 450 genotyped donors, less than 85% were placed in the genetic ancestry cluster associated with self-reported Caucasian donors. The study aimed to test whether cataloging public T cell receptors could reveal signatures of past pathogen exposure. The T cell repertoires of 700 or so subjects were profiled by immunosequencing and related to cytomegalovirus serostatus. A separate validation cohort of roughly 130 different subjects was used in addition to the roughly 700-subject first cohort. High-throughput TCR immunosequencing, statistical association of individual TCRs with disease status, and machine learning were combined to predict cytomegalovirus infection status. In a later analysis, previously published TCR beta repertoires from 600 to 850 donors were re-analyzed and high-resolution HLA genotyping was added so that TCR occurrence patterns could be studied. Rather than using new phenotypic data, the later analysis identified candidate immune exposures from TCR beta sequences and from how often those sequences occurred across donors. An earlier analysis of several hundred of the donors applied high-throughput TCR beta sequencing to assess whether each TCR beta V gene segment acted as functional or pseudogenic. Donor age, sex, ethnicity and CMV serostatus were compiled together with the repertoire data. A later genetic analysis took genome-wide SNP genotypes for about 60% of the roughly 670 donors and used that subset as a discovery cohort. Every repertoire in the discovery cohort had been generated on one and the same sequencing platform. Class I and class II HLA loci were covered by the typing at four-digit resolution. Typing coverage differed by locus: A, B, C, DRB1 and DQB1 were typed in about 629-630 donors, DQA1 in about 500, DPA1 in roughly 590, and DPB1 in 400 to 480. About five DR-DQ haplotypes were treated as single units for association and clustering because of strong linkage in the cohort. On average, around 240,000 unique TCR beta nucleotide sequences were sequenced per donor among a few hundred genotyped donors of the cohort, with roughly 18% of those sequences being non-productive. The full study reports these points: A later analysis found that most CMV-associated TCR beta chains appeared HLA-restricted, with HLA associations seemingly driven largely by CMV exposure. In vitro tests confirmed that a few of the cytomegalovirus-associated TCR beta chains recognize cytomegalovirus antigens. Because counts were too low, 15 to 20 rarely observed V segments, including chromosome 9 orphons, were left out of the earlier analysis of approximately 580 of the donors. According to the authors, the approach could potentially be generalized to other disease states and immunological phenotypes. At a false discovery rate of 0.05, a later analysis linked roughly 17,000 TCR beta sequences to specific HLA alleles. In an earlier analysis of a few hundred of the donors, most TCR beta V segments were observed in productive rearrangements about 87% or about 30% of the time, broadly matching IMGT annotations. HLA typing was unavailable for some donors at each locus, so association tests used only the typed subset. The cohort was sequenced for TCR beta chains only, and without alpha or paired-chain data the features that could be detected were limited. In a later analysis, the rate of TCR association differed among HLA loci, with DRB1 alleles having the most associated TCRs and HLA-C alleles having the fewest. A later genetic analysis associated a missense DCLRE1C variant with V-gene and J-gene trimming of TCR beta chains, and an independent cohort replicated the association. Correlated functional status among segregating V segments might be attributable to linkage disequilibrium, but an unknown experimental factor could not be ruled out. In both the original and validation cohorts, the classifier was reported to diagnose cytomegalovirus status with high specificity and sensitivity. A later analysis found that HLA-associated TCR beta chains were more clonally expanded and had lower generation probabilities than equally common non-associated chains. Immune exposure information for the cohort was limited to CMV serostatus. The presence/absence analyses assumed that sequencing depth was roughly uniform across donors, and that assumption may not be true. The study listed 150 to 200 TCR beta chains as associated with cytomegalovirus. Several of the top co-occurrence clusters appeared to be linked to parvovirus B19, influenza, CMV and Epstein-Barr virus, according to a later analysis. A further reported finding was that TCR beta sequences accurately predicted the HLA-A and HLA-B alleles for most subjects in the first cohort. A group of highly shared sequence variants was considered likely to be a technical artifact of the sequencing pipeline. Strong co-occurrence of HLA alleles, especially DR and DQ, made assigning TCR associations to individual alleles difficult. A later genetic analysis reported fewer N-insertions in productive TCRs among donors in an Asian-associated ancestry cluster than the roughly 620-donor mean. Across donors, most TCR sequences were observed very rarely, whereas some public TCRs were present in many individuals.

The cohort consisted of 666 healthy bone marrow donors. All cohort members were sampled while nominally healthy, although unrecorded immune exposures were likely present. The donor was CMV seronegative and belonged to the group of over 300 seronegative cohort members. Each donor provided a peripheral blood sample, and peripheral blood mononuclear cells were used for TCR beta sequencing. The Qiagen DNeasy Blood Extraction Kit was used to extract genomic DNA from the blood cell samples. Receptors were amplified or captured by the immunoSEQ multiplex PCR assay. The multiplex PCR relied on a mix of 60 forward primers for TCR Vbeta segments and 13 reverse primers for TCR Jbeta segments. The CDR3 region of rearranged TCR beta genes was amplified from genomic DNA by a multiplex PCR assay. Amplified TCR beta libraries were sequenced as 87-base-pair reads on the Illumina HiSeq System. As for how the authors treated the data: A later analysis tallied roughly 76 million unique TCR beta chains across the 640 or so repertoires, and approximately 11 million of those chains were shared by two or more donors. Raw reads were error-corrected and collapsed into unique sequences with a nearest-neighbor algorithm that merged closely related sequences to remove PCR and sequencing errors. CDR3 sequences were aligned to IMGT reference sequences to assign V, D and J gene segments. Each retained sequence needed at least a six-nucleotide match to both a V gene segment and a J gene segment. A rearrangement was called productive if the CDR3 had no stop codons and remained in frame with V and J, and every other rearrangement was called non-productive. CDR3 was defined by IMGT convention, running from the second conserved V-encoded cysteine to the conserved J-encoded phenylalanine. The earlier analysis of about 640 of the donors excluded any sequence lacking an unambiguous match to a single V gene segment. An earlier analysis of almost 600 of the donors classified V segments as functional when productive rearrangements were above 56.7% and as segregating when the standard deviation between donors was above 5%. A statistical classification framework was built for diagnosing cytomegalovirus status from the catalog of TCR beta chain sequences. In a later analysis, TCR nucleotide sequences were compared against IMGT/GENE-DB human TR gene sequences so that V and J genes could be assigned. A later analysis assigned CDR3 sequences and most-parsimonious VDJ recombination scenarios with the TCRdist pipeline. In a later analysis, every TCR beta chain was defined by the combination of its CDR3 amino acid sequence and its V-gene family, and reads without a unique V-gene family were dropped. As a way to deal with suspected cross-contamination and a sequencing artifact, a later analysis dropped over 550 nucleotide sequences that were highly shared and had low generation probability. In a later analysis, a clonal expansion index for each public chain was calculated from normalized within-repertoire ranks of inferred template counts. In a later analysis, generation probabilities were computed using a VDJ recombination model fitted to out-of-frame rearrangements, and the results were checked against IGoR. In a later analysis, hypergeometric tests were used to score TCR-TCR, TCR-HLA and TCR-CMV co-occurrence, with a repertoire-size bias correction applied to TCR pairs. To estimate false discovery rates, a later analysis permuted the HLA or CMV assignments 20 times. A later analysis grouped co-occurring TCRs with DBSCAN, adding TCRdist sequence similarity when clustering within HLA-allele-positive subsets. Repertoires with fewer than 30,000 or more than 120,000 public chains, plus five repertoires with anomalous nucleotide sharing, were excluded from co-occurrence clustering. Here the immuneACCESS table is served through TCRdb, limited to in-frame sequences with V and J called. Missing clones are a known gap in these copies; in checked studies unresolved V genes cover under half, and the rest lacks a known reason. That table supplies the V and J calls and clone size; D and trimming were determined from the DNA. In this sample the table shows 130,000 to 150,000 clones, roughly 80% of which occur a single time. The ten largest clones capture approximately 5.1% of the sample.

The sequence derives from a male donor in good health and CMV-seronegative. The sample was PBMCs.

CDR3 protein: CASTNRGQGNTIYF. The nucleotides read TGTGCCAGCACAAACAGGGGGCAAGGAAACACCATATATTTT. The chain links TRBV28 with TRBJ1-3, with 9 central nucleotides matching TRBD1. The germline V gene supplies CDR1 MDHEN and CDR2 SYDVKM. The V end gives up 7 bases and the J end 4 bases, leaving 5 bases in the junction not matched to a gene. From its cysteine to its phenylalanine, the CDR3 spans 14 amino acids. The entry retains the CDR3 DNA only, 42 bases that are in frame from base 1.